These 8 T cell receptor beta chains share one sample of origin, sequenced in a study of blood T cell repertoires in COVID-19. Sequencing used immunoSEQ multiplex PCR; TCRdb keeps in-frame clones, though not all of them. In the table there are some 150,000 clones, 80% to 90% of which are singletons. Sequences were obtained from peripheral blood. Receptors originate from a woman in her sixties with COVID-19, enrolled during active disease.

The rearrangement uses TRBV5-5 and TRBJ1-2; D is undetermined. V was shortened by 2 bases and J by 5 bases, with 10 bases between the two germline ends. The CDR3 spans 13 residues. The germline V gene has CDR1 SGHKS and CDR2 YYEKEE (reference sequence). The CDR3 region is CASSFPAQYGYTF. CDR3 bases: TGTGCCAGCAGCTTTCCTGCCCAGTATGGCTACACCTTC.

This chain connects TRBV6-5 to TRBJ2-2; D is ambiguous. V lost 7 bases and J 1 base, leaving 10 bases between the germline ends. There are 14 residues in the CDR3. Germline V lookup: CDR1 MNHEY, CDR2 SVGAGI. The CDR3 spells CASIPMWNTGELFF. The DNA for the CDR3 is TGTGCCAGCATCCCAATGTGGAACACCGGGGAGCTGTTTTTT.

The gene calls are TRBV24-1 and TRBJ2-2, with 8 bases identical to TRBD1. This CDR3 region has 14 residues. V trimming: 7 bases; J trimming: 1 base; junction bases outside the gene matches: 1. Germline V lookup: CDR1 KGHDR, CDR2 SFDVKD. This CDR3 is CATRGQGNTGELFF. As DNA, the CDR3 is TGTGCCACCAGAGGACAGGGGAACACCGGGGAGCTGTTTTTT.

The V call is TRBV4-1, the J call TRBJ2-3; 10 nucleotides match TRBD1. Trimming took 4 bases from V and 4 from J; bases not matched to a gene: 8. CDR1 and CDR2 (germline): MGHRA, YSYEKL. This CDR3 spans 16 amino acids. The CDR3 nucleotides read TGCGCCAGCAGCCCCTCGACAGGGGGCCAGGCAGATACGCAGTATTTT. Amino acid sequence: CASSPSTGGQADTQYF.

This rearrangement joins TRBV2 to TRBJ1-1; D is possibly TRBD1 (6 bases). Trimming removed 3 bases from V and 8 bases from J, with 10 bases in between. CDR1 SNHLY and CDR2 FYNNEI come from the germline V gene. The CDR3 extends over 12 amino acids. As DNA, the CDR3 is TGTGCCAGCAGTGAGCAGGGGAACGAAGCTTTCTTT. As protein: CASSEQGNEAFF. Full variable domain (missing parts from reference TRBV2 and TRBJ1-1): EPEVTQTPSHQVTQMGQEVILRCVPISNHLYFYWYRQILGQKVEFLVSFYNNEISEKSEIFDDQFSVERPDGSNFTLKIRSTKLEDSAMYFCASSEQGNEAFFGQGTRLTVV.

This chain joins TRBV2 and TRBJ1-1, with a weak D call TRBD1 (6 bases). From germline, CDR1 is SNHLY and CDR2 FYNNEI. V lost 8 bases, J lost 1 base, and 14 bases lay in between. CDR3 size: 14 residues. Here the CDR3 reads CASAVRGQNTEAFF. The CDR3 DNA reads as TGTGCCAGCGCGGTAAGGGGACAGAACACTGAAGCTTTCTTT. The entire variable domain, with the rest obtained from reference TRBV2 and TRBJ1-1, is as follows: EPEVTQTPSHQVTQMGQEVILRCVPISNHLYFYWYRQILGQKVEFLVSFYNNEISEKSEIFDDQFSVERPDGSNFTLKIRSTKLEDSAMYFCASAVRGQNTEAFFGQGTRLTVV.

The chain joins TRBV27 to TRBJ2-5; the match to TRBD1 covers 9 bases. The CDR3 consists of 15 residues. The germline CDR1 and CDR2 sequences are MNHEY and SMNVEV (reference sequence). The ends lost 3 bases at V and 5 bases at J; junction bases unmatched: 7. CDR3: CASSFRQGGRETQYF. The CDR3 DNA sequence: TGTGCCAGCAGTTTCAGACAGGGGGGCCGGGAGACCCAGTACTTC.

The chain uses TRBV9 and TRBJ1-5; D unclear. The CDR3 is 15 residues long. The germline CDR1 and CDR2 sequences are SGDLS and YYNGEE. The V end lost 4 bases, the J end lost 3 bases, and 14 bases lay between the germline ends. CDR3 nucleotides: TGTGCCAGCAGCCCAACGCACGGGGACAATCAGCCCCAGCATTTT. This encodes CASSPTHGDNQPQHF.